A single sample is the source of the 29 T cell receptor beta chains below, sequenced in a study of T cells expressing NK-cell markers. TCRdb reprocessed the 5' RACE reads, with one entry per CDR3 protein and no DNA. This sample's table has about 460,000 distinct CDR3 sequences. Sequenced: blood T cells: a sorted CD56 or NKG2C T cell subset, CD4+ or CD8+ T cells, or bulk PBMC T cells (not recorded which). Receptors were obtained from a woman aged 45-60 years in good health.

V is TRBV7-7 and J is TRBJ2-3; TCRdb's D gene call, TRBD1, goes unchecked for lack of DNA. The CDR3 consists of 15 residues. Looked up from germline, CDR1 is SSHAT and CDR2 is FNYEAQ (reference sequence). CDR3: CASSPQELSTDTQYF.

This chain links TRBV5-6 with TRBJ2-3; no DNA is available, so the TRBD2 call from TCRdb remains unchecked. CDR1 SGHDT and CDR2 YYEEEE come from the germline V gene. This CDR3 is built from 16 residues. The chain's CDR3 is CASSLDGTSGADTQYF. Variable domain in full (rest from reference TRBV5-6 and TRBJ2-3): DAGVTQSPTHLIKTRGQQVTLRCSPKSGHDTVSWYQQALGQGPQFIFQYYEEEERQRGNFPDRFSGHQFPNYSSELNVNALLLGDSALYLCASSLDGTSGADTQYFGPGTRLTVL.

The rearrangement links TRBV4-1 to TRBJ2-2. The V gene's germline CDR1 is MGHRA and CDR2 YSYEKL. This CDR3 is built from 16 residues. The CDR3 here is CASSQPVRANTGELFF.

This chain links TRBV7-9 with TRBJ1-2; TCRdb's assignment of TRBD1 cannot be checked, as there is no DNA. The CDR3 is 14 residues long. Germline V gene sequence: CDR1 SEHNR, CDR2 FQNEAQ (reference sequence). CDR3 residues: CASSFSTSGDGYTF.

The V call is TRBV4-1, the J call TRBJ2-7. This CDR3 is 13 amino acids long. Germline-derived CDR1 and CDR2 are MGHRA and YSYEKL. CDR3 protein: CASSPVTKSEQYF.

The rearrangement uses TRBV2 and TRBJ2-2. Germline CDR1 SNHLY, CDR2 FYNNEI. The CDR3 is 14 amino acids. This CDR3 reads CASSGLQNTGELFF.

The chain employs TRBV12-3 or TRBV12-4 and TRBJ2-2; the D gene TCRdb calls, TRBD2, cannot be checked with no DNA. The CDR3 is 16 amino acids. The CDR3 loop is CASSSGLAGHAGELFF.

V usage is TRBV5-1 and J usage is TRBJ2-1; TCRdb selects TRBD1, and the lack of DNA leaves this call unchecked. The CDR3 extends over 17 amino acids. Germline lookup yields CDR1 SGHRS and CDR2 YFSETQ. CDR3 amino acids: CASSLHARDRVLNEQFF.

CDR3: CSVGPQPNNEQFF. The V gene is TRBV29-1, the J gene TRBJ2-1. The CDR3 totals 13 residues. Germline-derived CDR1 and CDR2 are SQVTM and ANQGSEA.

The chain carries TRBV5-1 and TRBJ2-3; absent DNA, TCRdb's TRBD1 call cannot be checked. The CDR3 extends over 14 amino acids. Germline lookup yields CDR1 SGHRS and CDR2 YFSETQ. CDR3 in amino acids: CASSLQGWVDTQYF.

This rearrangement joins TRBV7-3 to TRBJ2-3. Germline V gives CDR1 SGHTA, CDR2 FQGTGA. The CDR3 contains 13 residues. CDR3 sequence: CASSLRSRDTQYF.

The gene calls are TRBV15 and TRBJ2-1; TCRdb indicates TRBD2, and absent DNA this call remains unverified. The germline gives CDR1 LNHNV, CDR2 YYDKDF (reference sequence). CDR3 length equals 18 residues. CDR3 sequence reads: CATSELAGGASSYNEQFF.

The J gene is TRBJ1-4, the V gene TRBV11-2. This CDR3 spans 16 amino acids. Germline CDR1 SGHAT, CDR2 FQNNGV. The CDR3: CASSLGLASPGEKLFF. The complete variable domain, with remaining parts taken from reference TRBV11-2 and TRBJ1-4, reads EAGVAQSPRYKIIEKRQSVAFWCNPISGHATLYWYQQILGQGPKLLIQFQNNGVVDDSQLPKDRFSAERLKGVDSTLKIQPAKLEDSAVYLCASSLGLASPGEKLFFGSGTQLSVL.

This chain uses TRBV14 with TRBJ2-5. The CDR3 consists of 15 residues. The V gene's germline CDR1 is SGHDN and CDR2 FVKESK. CDR3 loop: CASSQDRAGQETQYF.

The CDR3 spells CAWRGALTYEQYF. The chain uses TRBV30 and TRBJ2-7; with no DNA, the TCRdb D assignment of TRBD1 cannot be verified. The CDR3 is 13 residues long. Germline V CDR1 and CDR2: GTSNPN, SVGIG (reference sequence). Filled out from reference TRBV30 and TRBJ2-7, the complete variable domain reads SQTIHQWPATLVQPVGSPLSLECTVEGTSNPNLYWYRQAAGRGLQLLFYSVGIGQISSEVPQNLSASRPQDRQFILSSKKLLLSDSGFYLCAWRGALTYEQYFGPGTRLTVT.

This chain links TRBV6-6 with TRBJ1-1; TCRdb gives TRBD1 as the D gene, but with no DNA this cannot be confirmed. The CDR3 extends over 17 amino acids. CDR1 and CDR2 (germline): MNHNY, SVGAGI (reference sequence). CDR3 sequence: CASSYGWGARVNTEAFF.

The CDR3 reads CASSSDTSSYNEQFF. This rearrangement joins TRBV6-5 to TRBJ2-1; as DNA is missing, the TRBD1 call by TCRdb cannot be tested. This CDR3 is built from 15 residues. Germline assignment: CDR1 MNHEY and CDR2 SVGAGI.

The chain is built from TRBV3-1 and TRBJ2-2; without DNA, the TCRdb call of TRBD2 cannot be checked. Looked up from germline, CDR1 is LGHDT and CDR2 is YNNKEL (reference sequence). The CDR3 is 13 amino acids. This CDR3 reads CASSQGSFGELFF.

The gene calls are TRBV24-1 and TRBJ2-2; the D call from TCRdb, TRBD2, cannot be confirmed without DNA. Germline V lookup: CDR1 KGHDR, CDR2 SFDVKD. The CDR3 covers 13 residues. The CDR3 loop reads CATSGGFAGELFF.

The J gene is TRBJ2-1, the V gene TRBV12-3 or TRBV12-4; the TCRdb D gene call, TRBD2, has no DNA to confirm it. The CDR3 contains 16 residues. The CDR3 sequence is CASSFVTGTSGSEQFF.

The chain couples TRBV3-1 to TRBJ1-2; TCRdb selects TRBD1, and the lack of DNA leaves this call unchecked. Looked up from germline, CDR1 is LGHDT and CDR2 is YNNKEL (reference sequence). This CDR3 spans 15 amino acids. CDR3 sequence: CASSQEGGQSHGYTF.

The chain couples TRBV27 to TRBJ1-2; TCRdb's D call, TRBD1, is unchecked because there is no DNA. This CDR3 comprises 14 residues. Germline V gene lookup returns CDR1 MNHEY and CDR2 SMNVEV (reference sequence). The CDR3 is CASRRQGPNYGYTF.

The V gene is TRBV11-1, the J gene TRBJ2-3. The CDR3 sequence is 13 residues long. Germline V gene lookup returns CDR1 SGHAT and CDR2 FQDESV (reference sequence). The CDR3: CASSLDRPDTQYF.

The J gene is TRBJ2-1, the V gene TRBV20-1; with no DNA, the TCRdb D assignment of TRBD2 cannot be verified. This CDR3 is 15 amino acids long. CDR1 is DFQATT and CDR2 is SNEGSKA in the germline V gene (reference sequence). The CDR3: CSARVKSLADNEQFF.

The genes are TRBV24-1 and TRBJ2-3; TCRdb calls TRBD2, which cannot be checked without DNA. CDR1 and CDR2 from the germline V gene are KGHDR and SFDVKD. The CDR3 is 16 amino acids. The CDR3 sequence: CATSDRRGGSTDTQYF.

The chain recombines TRBV10-2 with TRBJ2-2; the D call from TCRdb, TRBD1, cannot be confirmed without DNA. Germline V gene lookup returns CDR1 WSHSY and CDR2 SAAADI. The CDR3 has 14 residues. The chain's CDR3 is CARSGGSNTGELFF.

The V and J genes are TRBV5-1 and TRBJ2-3; with no DNA, the TCRdb D assignment of TRBD2 cannot be verified. This CDR3 has 15 residues. The V gene's germline CDR1 is SGHRS and CDR2 YFSETQ. The CDR3 sequence: CASSSTSGDTDTQYF.

The genes are TRBV4-2 and TRBJ2-1; the TCRdb D gene call, TRBD2, has no DNA to confirm it. This CDR3 is built from 12 residues. Germline V lookup: CDR1 LGHNA, CDR2 YNFKEQ. CDR3 region: CASGRVNNEQFF.

This chain connects TRBV18 to TRBJ2-1; TCRdb returns TRBD1, unconfirmable since there is no DNA. The V gene's germline CDR1 is KGHSH and CDR2 LQKENI. The CDR3 spans 15 residues. CDR3 sequence: CASSQVGDSYNEQFF.